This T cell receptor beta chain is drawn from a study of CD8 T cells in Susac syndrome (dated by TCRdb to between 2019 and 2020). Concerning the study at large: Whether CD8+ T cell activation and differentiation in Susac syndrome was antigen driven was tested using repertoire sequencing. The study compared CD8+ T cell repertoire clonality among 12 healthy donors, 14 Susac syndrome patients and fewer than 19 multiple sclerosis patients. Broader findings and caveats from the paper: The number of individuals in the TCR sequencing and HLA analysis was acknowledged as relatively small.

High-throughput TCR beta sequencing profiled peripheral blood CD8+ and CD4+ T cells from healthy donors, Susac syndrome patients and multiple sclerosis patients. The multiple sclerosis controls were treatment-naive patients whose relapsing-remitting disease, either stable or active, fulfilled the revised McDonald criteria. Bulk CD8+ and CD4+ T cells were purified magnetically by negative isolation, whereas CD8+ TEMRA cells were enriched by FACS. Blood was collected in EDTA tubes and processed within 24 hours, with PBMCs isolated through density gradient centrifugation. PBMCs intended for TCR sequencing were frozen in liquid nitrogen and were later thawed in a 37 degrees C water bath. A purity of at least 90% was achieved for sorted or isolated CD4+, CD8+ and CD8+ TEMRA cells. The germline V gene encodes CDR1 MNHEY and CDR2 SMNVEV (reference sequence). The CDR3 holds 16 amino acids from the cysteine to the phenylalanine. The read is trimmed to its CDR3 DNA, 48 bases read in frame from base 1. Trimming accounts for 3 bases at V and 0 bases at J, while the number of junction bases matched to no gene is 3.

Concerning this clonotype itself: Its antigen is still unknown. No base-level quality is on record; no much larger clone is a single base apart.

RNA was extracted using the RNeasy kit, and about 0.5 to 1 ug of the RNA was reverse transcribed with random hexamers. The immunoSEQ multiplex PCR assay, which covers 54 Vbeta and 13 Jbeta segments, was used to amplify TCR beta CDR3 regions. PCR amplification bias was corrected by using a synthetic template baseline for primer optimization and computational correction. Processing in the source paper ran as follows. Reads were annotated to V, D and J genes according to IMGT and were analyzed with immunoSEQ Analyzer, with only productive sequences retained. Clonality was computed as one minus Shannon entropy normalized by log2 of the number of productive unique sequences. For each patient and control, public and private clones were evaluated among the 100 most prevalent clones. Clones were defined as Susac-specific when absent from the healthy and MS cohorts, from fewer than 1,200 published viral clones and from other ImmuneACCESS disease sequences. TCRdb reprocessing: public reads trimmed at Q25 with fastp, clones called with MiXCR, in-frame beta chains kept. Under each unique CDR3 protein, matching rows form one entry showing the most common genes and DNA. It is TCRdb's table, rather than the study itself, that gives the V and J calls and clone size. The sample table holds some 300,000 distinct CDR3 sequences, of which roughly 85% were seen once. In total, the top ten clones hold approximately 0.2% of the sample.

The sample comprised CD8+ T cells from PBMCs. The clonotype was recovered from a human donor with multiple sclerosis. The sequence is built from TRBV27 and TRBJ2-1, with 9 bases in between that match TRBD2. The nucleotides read TGTGCCAGCAGTTTCGTAGCGGGAGCCTCCTACAATGAGCAGTTCTTC. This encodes CASSFVAGASYNEQFF.